The clone carrying this T cell receptor (beta chain) has ten or more counts. Antigen specificity is unknown. This sample was taken from a study of blood T cells in healthy people across ages. Study-wide findings and caveats: Across the age range, TCR beta diversity per million T cells fell in a roughly linear way. A greater number of naive CD4+ cells and higher diversity distinguished long-lived donors from aged donors.

RNA extraction gave at least 5.5 micrograms of total RNA per sample. Trimming removed 3 bases at V and 5 bases at J, with 10 bases between. Germline V lookup: CDR1 SGHTA, CDR2 FQGNSA. This CDR3 is built from 13 residues. Sample-barcoded 5' priming and a J-beta primer mix drove a second PCR of roughly 7 to 11 cycles. TCRdb reanalysed the 5' RACE reads using MiXCR and keeps one entry per CDR3 protein. This sample has about 1 million distinct CDR3 sequences, with around 45% found just once. Source material: blood. The source is a woman aged 55-69 years in good health. The chain couples TRBV7-2 to TRBJ2-5; D ambiguous. The CDR3 bases are TGTGCCAGCAGCTTTGGGCTTGGGGAGACCCAGTACTTC. It codes for CASSFGLGETQYF.